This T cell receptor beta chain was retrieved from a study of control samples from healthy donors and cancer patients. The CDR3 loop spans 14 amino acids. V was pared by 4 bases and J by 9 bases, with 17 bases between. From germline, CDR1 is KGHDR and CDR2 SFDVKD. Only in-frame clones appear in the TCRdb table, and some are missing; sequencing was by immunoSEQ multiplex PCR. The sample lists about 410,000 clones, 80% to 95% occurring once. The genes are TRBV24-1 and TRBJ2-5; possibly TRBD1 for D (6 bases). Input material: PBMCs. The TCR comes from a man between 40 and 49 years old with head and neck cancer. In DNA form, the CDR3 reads TGTGCCACCAGTGACACAAATGGACAGCACGCCCAGTACTTC. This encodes CATSDTNGQHAQYF.